The 23 T cell receptor beta chains reported below all come from one sample, sequenced in a study of T cells in Graves' hyperthyroidism and ophthalmopathy. Amplified TCR beta CDR3 regions derived from RNA transcripts. The HTBI set primed first-round TCR CDR3 RT-PCR. TCRdb re-derived calls from the multiplex PCR reads in MiXCR, one entry per CDR3 protein. The top ten clones hold 18% of a sample with approximately 610,000 distinct CDR3 sequences, 16% of them seen once. The sequenced sample consisted of blood. The receptors originated from a woman between 18 and 30 years old with Graves' hyperthyroidism.

This clonotype was observed a handful of times. The chain employs TRBV13 and TRBJ2-6; 7 nucleotides line up with TRBD1. CDR1 and CDR2 (germline): PRHDT, FYEKMQ (reference sequence). The CDR3 has 17 residues. V lost 2 bases and J lost 4; bases outside the gene matches: 8. The chain's CDR3 is CASSLPGTGVGANVLTF. The DNA of the CDR3 is TGTGCCAGCAGCTTACCTGGCACAGGGGTCGGGGCCAACGTCCTGACTTTC.

This chain uses TRBV19 with TRBJ2-7; no clear D. This CDR3 contains 11 residues. Trimming took 1 base from V and 6 from J, leaving 4 bases between them. Germline V gene data show CDR1 as LNHDA and CDR2 as SQIVND (reference sequence). In DNA form, the CDR3 reads TGTGCCAGTAGTATAGCATCCGAGCAGTACTTC. Protein product: CASSIASEQYF.

This clonotype was detected ten times or more. This chain uses TRBV6-1 with TRBJ1-1; a weak D match, TRBD1 (5 bases). The germline CDR1 and CDR2 sequences are MNHNS and SASEGT. Trimming took 5 bases from V and 8 from J, leaving 18 bases between them. The CDR3 is 14 residues long. CDR3 residues: CASSRMGPLDEAFF. CDR3 sequence (DNA): TGTGCCAGCAGTCGAATGGGGCCTCTCGACGAAGCTTTCTTT.

This clonotype was picked up many times. The rearrangement uses TRBV12-3 or TRBV12-4 and TRBJ2-5; 16 bases match TRBD2. The J segment lost 3 bases and the V segment lost 5 bases, leaving 9 bases of the junction unmatched. The length of the CDR3 is 18 residues. The CDR3 protein is CASSPGTSGGAPEETQYF. The CDR3 DNA follows: TGTGCCAGCAGTCCCGGGACTAGCGGGGGGGCCCCCGAAGAGACCCAGTACTTC.

The sample holds many counts of this clonotype. The rearrangement uses TRBV20-1 and TRBJ2-1; no reliable D call. Trimming shortened V by 6 bases and J by 0 bases, and 9 bases separated the two germline ends. The CDR3 covers 13 residues. The germline CDR1 and CDR2 sequences are DFQATT and SNEGSKA (reference sequence). This CDR3 is CSAARVSYNEQFF. The CDR3 DNA sequence: TGCAGTGCAGCTAGGGTCTCCTACAATGAGCAGTTCTTC.

This clonotype was observed once. A much larger clone sits a single nucleotide away, making a read error possible. V and J are TRBV27 and TRBJ1-5, with D perhaps matching TRBD1 (6 bases). This CDR3 is 15 amino acids long. The germline CDR1 and CDR2 sequences are MNHEY and SMNVEV (reference sequence). The CDR3 region is CAGRKTGGGNQPQHF. CDR3 bases: TGTGCCGGCAGGAAGACAGGCGGGGGCAATCAGCCCCAGCATTTT.

The V and J genes are TRBV20-1 and TRBJ2-5; 10 bases are shared with TRBD1. Germline loops: CDR1 DFQATT, CDR2 SNEGSKA (reference sequence). The V and J ends lost 3 bases and 5 bases, in that order; junction bases with no gene match: 6. The CDR3 spans 14 residues. CDR3 sequence (DNA): TGCAGTGCTAGTGCCTGGACAGGGGGGGAGACCCAGTACTTC. This translates into CSASAWTGGETQYF.

This clonotype has a handful of counts. The chain links TRBV2 to TRBJ1-4; D call uncertain. V was cut by 7 bases and J by 1 base, with 13 bases left in between. CDR3 length: 15 amino acids. Germline assignment: CDR1 SNHLY and CDR2 FYNNEI. CDR3: CASTLLSVTNEKLFF. Written as DNA, the CDR3 is TGTGCCAGCACCCTACTCTCGGTAACTAATGAAAAACTGTTTTTT.

This clonotype came up a few times. This chain links TRBV7-9 with TRBJ2-7; 7 positions match TRBD1. This CDR3 contains 17 residues. Trimming cost V 1 base and J 6 bases; bases outside gene matches: 15. The germline gives CDR1 SEHNR, CDR2 FQNEAQ (reference sequence). The CDR3 nucleotides read TGTGCCAGCAGCTTAGTGCTGACAGGTTCCCCAGGGGGCGAGCAGTACTTC. It specifies CASSLVLTGSPGGEQYF.

This clonotype occurred many times. The V gene is TRBV3-1, the J gene TRBJ1-2, with 7 bases that match TRBD1. CDR3 length: 15 amino acids. Germline V gives CDR1 LGHDT, CDR2 YNNKEL (reference sequence). Trimming removed 4 bases from V and 4 bases from J; junction bases left unmatched: 9. The CDR3 DNA reads TGTGCCAGCAGCCCCTTCCCCGGGACAGCCTATGGCTACACCTTC. It encodes CASSPFPGTAYGYTF.

The chain recombines TRBV14 with TRBJ2-1; TRBD2 matches at 14 bases. Trimming took 3 bases from V and 0 from J; bases not matched to a gene: 10. The CDR3 loop spans 20 amino acids. Per the germline V gene, CDR1 is SGHDN and CDR2 is FVKESK. The CDR3 is CASSQTGTSGGPSSYNEQFF. The DNA for the CDR3 is TGTGCCAGCAGCCAGACCGGGACTAGCGGGGGCCCCAGCTCCTACAATGAGCAGTTCTTC.

This sequence joins TRBV19 and TRBJ1-2; TRBD1 aligns across 8 bases. Looked up from germline, CDR1 is LNHDA and CDR2 is SQIVND (reference sequence). V shed 3 bases, J shed 2 bases, and the junction held 5 bases outside the gene matches. CDR3 length: 15 amino acids. Written as DNA, the CDR3 is TGTGCCAGTAGTATCATCAGGGGGCGGAACTATGGCTACACCTTC. As protein: CASSIIRGRNYGYTF. Based on the CDR3 plus reference TRBV19 and TRBJ1-2, the full variable domain is DGGITQSPKYLFRKEGQNVTLSCEQNLNHDAMYWYRQDPGQGLRLIYYSQIVNDFQKGDIAEGYSVSREKKESFPLTVTSAQKNPTAFYLCASSIIRGRNYGYTFGSGTRLTVV.

This clonotype was seen repeatedly, ten times or more. The rearrangement uses TRBV6-2 or TRBV6-3 and TRBJ2-1; D is undetermined. The CDR3 contains 11 residues. V was pared by 6 bases and J by 10 bases, with 10 bases between. Germline values: CDR1 MNHEY, CDR2 SVGEGT. CDR3 coding DNA: TGTGCCAGCAGCCTCCGGACGGAGCAGTTCTTC. It yields the protein CASSLRTEQFF.

This clonotype was counted at least ten times. The chain carries TRBV20-1 and TRBJ1-1; 8 bases line up with TRBD1. The CDR3 totals 13 residues. Germline-derived CDR1 and CDR2 are DFQATT and SNEGSKA (reference sequence). Germline trimming cut 0 bases from V and 9 bases from J; bases unmatched to any gene: 6. CDR3 nucleotides: TGCAGTGCTAGAGACCCGACAGGGGAAAAAGCTTTCTTT. Amino acids: CSARDPTGEKAFF.

This clonotype was observed many times. This chain links TRBV20-1 with TRBJ2-7; TRBD1 or TRBD2 may be the D gene (5 bases each). V was cut by 0 bases and J by 6 bases, with 15 bases left in between. This CDR3 has 14 amino acids. Per the germline V gene, CDR1 is DFQATT and CDR2 is SNEGSKA (reference sequence). The CDR3 spells CSARDSFSGGEQYF. The CDR3 DNA follows: TGCAGTGCTAGAGATTCATTTAGTGGGGGCGAGCAGTACTTC.

At least ten counts were recorded for this clonotype. J is TRBJ2-7 and V is TRBV7-2; D is uncertain. The CDR3 is 13 residues long. Germline loops: CDR1 SGHTA, CDR2 FQGNSA. V gave up 4 bases and J gave up 2 bases, with 9 bases separating them. CDR3 loop: CASSSGGTYEQYF. The DNA for the CDR3 is TGTGCCAGCAGCTCTGGCGGAACCTACGAGCAGTACTTC.

This clonotype has ten or more counts. The V call is TRBV6-2 or TRBV6-3, the J call TRBJ2-5; 7 nucleotides agree with TRBD2. CDR3 length: 16 residues. Germline CDR1 MNHEY, CDR2 SVGEGT. V lost 5 bases and J lost 5; bases outside the gene matches: 14. CDR3 region: CASSRRVAGLRETQYF. The DNA for the CDR3 is TGTGCCAGCAGTCGCCGGGTAGCGGGTCTCCGGGAGACCCAGTACTTC.

This clonotype has more than one count but fewer than ten. The chain combines TRBV11-2 with TRBJ2-1; D gene uncertain. Looked up from germline, CDR1 is SGHAT and CDR2 is FQNNGV. The length of the CDR3 is 12 residues. V lost 3 bases and J lost 6, with 6 bases in between. CDR3 amino acids: CASSFFSNEQFF. The DNA of the CDR3 is TGTGCCAGCAGCTTCTTTAGCAATGAGCAGTTCTTC. Full variable domain (remainder filled in from reference TRBV11-2 and TRBJ2-1): EAGVAQSPRYKIIEKRQSVAFWCNPISGHATLYWYQQILGQGPKLLIQFQNNGVVDDSQLPKDRFSAERLKGVDSTLKIQPAKLEDSAVYLCASSFFSNEQFFGPGTRLTVL.

In this sample, this clonotype turned up a few times. V gene TRBV9 combines with J gene TRBJ1-4; tentatively, D is TRBD1 (6 bases). Germline V gene sequence: CDR1 SGDLS, CDR2 YYNGEE. The CDR3 loop spans 16 amino acids. Trimming removed 4 bases at V and 0 bases at J, with 13 bases between. CDR3 nucleotide sequence: TGTGCCAGCAGCATTACCAGGGGCGCAACTAATGAAAAACTGTTTTTT. Its protein is CASSITRGATNEKLFF.

This clonotype occurred many times. The gene calls are TRBV7-2 and TRBJ2-3; D unresolved. CDR1 and CDR2 from the germline V gene are SGHTA and FQGNSA. CDR3 size: 12 residues. Trimming took 2 bases from V and 4 from J, leaving 4 bases between them. The CDR3 here is CASSLYADTQYF. In DNA, the CDR3 is TGTGCCAGCAGCTTATATGCAGATACGCAGTATTTT. The full variable domain, in which reference TRBV7-2 and TRBJ2-3 provide the parts outside the CDR3, is GAGVSQSPSNKVTEKGKDVELRCDPISGHTALYWYRQSLGQGLEFLIYFQGNSAPDKSGLPSDRFSAERTGGSVSTLTIQRTQQEDSAVYLCASSLYADTQYFGPGTRLTVL.

In its sample, this clonotype was seen many times. The rearrangement links TRBV11-3 to TRBJ2-1; the D is unclear. Germline V gene data show CDR1 as SGHNT and CDR2 as YENEEA. The CDR3 is 14 amino acids. V was shortened by 1 base and J by 10 bases, with 14 bases between the two germline ends. CDR3 protein: CASSLAGPGLEQFF. The CDR3 DNA reads TGTGCCAGCAGCTTAGCTGGCCCAGGCCTAGAGCAGTTCTTC.

This clonotype was detected ten times or more. This chain connects TRBV7-2 to TRBJ2-7; D possibly corresponds to TRBD1 (5 bases). Trimming removed 2 bases from V and 5 bases from J, with 10 bases in between. The CDR3 has 13 residues. Germline V gene lookup returns CDR1 SGHTA and CDR2 FQGNSA. This CDR3 reads CASSLIWGNEQYF. In DNA, the CDR3 is TGTGCCAGCAGCTTAATATGGGGCAACGAGCAGTACTTC.

This clonotype has ten or more counts. This chain uses TRBV13 with TRBJ2-7; the D gene could be TRBD1 or TRBD2 (5 bases each). From germline, CDR1 is PRHDT and CDR2 FYEKMQ (reference sequence). V was trimmed by 3 bases and J by 3 bases, leaving 15 bases between them. The CDR3 extends over 15 amino acids. The CDR3 here is CASSFTGQNRYEQYF. Here the CDR3 DNA reads TGTGCCAGCAGCTTTACGGGGCAGAACCGCTACGAGCAGTACTTC.